This T cell receptor (beta chain) was sequenced in a study of shared clonotypes between healthy human individuals. General study points: Compared with clonotypes that all four donors shared, non-shared clonotypes had lower generation probabilities.

Concerning this clone itself: Its antigen remains unidentified.

Naive CD8 populations comprised CD45RO-negative cells positively selected for CCR7, excluding terminally differentiated effector memory CD45RA+ cells. Caucasian adults living in Nashville, Tennessee, provided all samples. TCRdb's copy holds only in-frame clones and misses some; the assay was immunoSEQ multiplex PCR. The sample has under 2,000,000 clones; about 95% are singletons. V lost 2 bases, J lost 4 bases, and 9 bases stayed unmatched. CDR3 length: 16 residues. Looked up from germline, CDR1 is SGDLS and CDR2 is YYNGEE. Sequencing used naive CD8+ T cells sorted from blood. The rearrangement links TRBV9 to TRBJ2-1, with 7 bases lining up with TRBD2. The sequence was obtained from a man between 18 and 29 years old in good health. CDR3: CASSVSAGARYNEQFF. The DNA of the CDR3 is TGTGCCAGCAGCGTCTCGGCGGGAGCGAGGTACAATGAGCAGTTCTTC.